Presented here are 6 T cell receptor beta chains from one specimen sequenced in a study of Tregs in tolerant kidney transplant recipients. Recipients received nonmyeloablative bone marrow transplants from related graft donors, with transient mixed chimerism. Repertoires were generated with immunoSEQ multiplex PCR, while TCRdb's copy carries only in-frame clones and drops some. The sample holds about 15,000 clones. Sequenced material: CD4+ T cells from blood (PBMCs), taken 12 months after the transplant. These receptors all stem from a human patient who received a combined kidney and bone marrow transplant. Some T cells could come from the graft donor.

The CDR3 DNA, read in part, is TGTGCCAGCAGCATACAGGGGAGCACTGAA. Encoded protein: CASSIQGSTE. The CDR3, in full, reads CASSIQGSTEAFF. The genes are TRBV7-3 and TRBJ1-1; 7 nucleotides match TRBD1. The CDR3 extends 3 residues past the end of the read, so its final part is completed from the germline J gene. Germline lookup yields CDR1 SGHTA and CDR2 FQGTGA. The CDR3 has 13 residues. The ends lost 5 bases at V and 4 bases at J; junction bases unmatched: 4. The variable domain in full, completed from reference TRBV7-3 and TRBJ1-1, reads GAGVSQTPSNKVTEKGKYVELRCDPISGHTALYWYRQSLGQGPEFLIYFQGTGAADDSGLPNDRFFAVRPEGSVSTLKIQRTERGDSAVYLCASSIQGSTEAFFGQGTRLTVV.

The chain's CDR3 is CASKGSGASYEQYF. The CDR3 DNA, read in part, is TGTGCCAGCAAGGGATCAGGGGCCTCCTACGAG. This chain joins TRBV7-2 and TRBJ2-7; possible D gene TRBD1, 6 bases. The CDR3 end is not reached by the read, which stops 3 residues before it; the germline J gene fills it in. This CDR3 has 14 amino acids. V gave up 7 bases and J gave up 0 bases, with 13 bases separating them. In germline, CDR1 is SGHTA, CDR2 FQGNSA.

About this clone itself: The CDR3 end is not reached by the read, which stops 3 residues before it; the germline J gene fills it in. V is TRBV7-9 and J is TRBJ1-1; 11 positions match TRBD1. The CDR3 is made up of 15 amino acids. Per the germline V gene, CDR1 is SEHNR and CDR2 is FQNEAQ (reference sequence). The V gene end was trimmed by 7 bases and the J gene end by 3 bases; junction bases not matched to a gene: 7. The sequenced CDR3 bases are TGTGCCAGCACGAGGGACAGGGGGGGATACACTGAA. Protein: CASTRDRGGYTE. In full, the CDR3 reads CASTRDRGGYTEAFF.

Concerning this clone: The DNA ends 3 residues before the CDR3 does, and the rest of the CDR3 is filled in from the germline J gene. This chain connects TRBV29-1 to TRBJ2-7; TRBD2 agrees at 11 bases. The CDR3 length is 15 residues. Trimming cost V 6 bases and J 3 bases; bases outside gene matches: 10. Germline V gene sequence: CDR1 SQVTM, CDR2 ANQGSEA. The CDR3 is CSVGGTSGLNYEQYF. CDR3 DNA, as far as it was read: TGCAGCGTGGGAGGGACTAGCGGATTAAACTACGAG.

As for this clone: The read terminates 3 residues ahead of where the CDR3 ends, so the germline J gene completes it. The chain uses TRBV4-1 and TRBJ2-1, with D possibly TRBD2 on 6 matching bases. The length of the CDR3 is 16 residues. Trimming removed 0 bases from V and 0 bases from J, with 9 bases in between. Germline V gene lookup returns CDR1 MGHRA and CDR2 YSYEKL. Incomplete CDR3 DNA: TGCGCCAGCAGCCAAGAGGCGGGAAGCTCCTACAATGAG. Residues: CASSQEAGSSYNE. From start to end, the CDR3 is CASSQEAGSSYNEQFF.

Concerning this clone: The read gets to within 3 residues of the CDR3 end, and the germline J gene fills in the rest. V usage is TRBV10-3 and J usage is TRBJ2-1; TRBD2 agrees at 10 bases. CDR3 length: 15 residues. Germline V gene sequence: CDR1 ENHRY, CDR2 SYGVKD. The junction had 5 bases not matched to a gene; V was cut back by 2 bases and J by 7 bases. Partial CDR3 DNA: TGTGCCATCAGTGAGGTCGCTAGCGGGAGTAATGAG. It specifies CAISEVASGSNE. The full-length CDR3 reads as CAISEVASGSNEQFF.